This is a list of T cell receptor beta chains from one sample in a study of blood T cell repertoires in COVID-19. Libraries were prepared by immunoSEQ multiplex PCR; TCRdb keeps only in-frame clonotypes and omits some of them. Of 180,000 or so clones listed, about 85% are singletons. The source material was peripheral blood. The source of these receptors is a woman of 80 years or more with acute or convalescent COVID-19. The CDR3 runs from the conserved cysteine through the conserved F or W. The D gene is left open where the match is weak. Clone size is not always given. Where it is, it says once, few, many or a class for expanded clones.

j_call: TRBJ1-5; clone_size: .; v_call: TRBV19; d_call: TRBD1; cdr3_nt: TGTGCCAGTAGTCAGGACAGGGTACAGCCCCAGCATTTT; cdr3_aa: CASSQDRVQPQHF
j_call: TRBJ1-4; clone_size: .; v_call: TRBV19; d_call: .; cdr3_nt: TGTGCCAGTAGTACAAGACAGCAGACTAATGAAAAACTGTTTTTT; cdr3_aa: CASSTRQQTNEKLFF
j_call: TRBJ1-5; clone_size: .; v_call: TRBV10-3; d_call: TRBD1; cdr3_nt: TGTGCCATCAGTGAGTCACAGGGGGCTAACAATCAGCCCCAGCATTTT; cdr3_aa: CAISESQGANNQPQHF
j_call: TRBJ2-2; clone_size: .; v_call: TRBV3-1/TRBV3-2; d_call: .; cdr3_nt: TGTGCCAGCACCCAACTAGAAACTAACACCGGGGAGCTGTTTTTT; cdr3_aa: CASTQLETNTGELFF
j_call: TRBJ2-4; clone_size: .; v_call: TRBV3-1/TRBV3-2; d_call: .; cdr3_nt: TGTGCCAGCAGCCAAAACTGGTTAGCCAAAAACATTCAGTACTTC; cdr3_aa: CASSQNWLAKNIQYF
j_call: TRBJ2-7; clone_size: .; v_call: TRBV12-5; d_call: .; cdr3_nt: TGTGCTAGTGGTTTGGTACAGCTCCGACACTACGAGCAGTACTTC; cdr3_aa: CASGLVQLRHYEQYF
j_call: TRBJ2-5; clone_size: .; v_call: TRBV18; d_call: .; cdr3_nt: TGTGCCAGCTCATCGTACCAAGAGACCCAGTACTTC; cdr3_aa: CASSSYQETQYF
j_call: TRBJ2-3; clone_size: .; v_call: TRBV5-6; d_call: TRBD1; cdr3_nt: TGTGCCAGCAGCTTGGATGGGACAGGGGTGGATACGCAGTATTTT; cdr3_aa: CASSLDGTGVDTQYF
j_call: TRBJ1-5; clone_size: .; v_call: TRBV28; d_call: .; cdr3_nt: TGTGCCTCTACCGGGGGGTGGTATAGCAATCAGCCCCAGCATTTT; cdr3_aa: CASTGGWYSNQPQHF
j_call: TRBJ1-2; clone_size: once; v_call: TRBV7-2; d_call: .; cdr3_nt: TGTGCCAGCAGCTTAATGGGCGGAATCGGGGGTCCGGACTATGGCTACACCTTC; cdr3_aa: CASSLMGGIGGPDYGYTF
j_call: TRBJ2-7; clone_size: .; v_call: TRBV5-6; d_call: .; cdr3_nt: TGTGCCAGCAGCCTCCTGGGCGGGACGAACTACGAGCAGTACTTC; cdr3_aa: CASSLLGGTNYEQYF
j_call: TRBJ2-7; clone_size: .; v_call: TRBV4-3; d_call: .; cdr3_nt: TGCGCCAGCAGCCAAGAAACAGGGCGCTCCTACGAGCAGTACTTC; cdr3_aa: CASSQETGRSYEQYF
j_call: TRBJ1-1; clone_size: .; v_call: TRBV7-2; d_call: .; cdr3_nt: TGTGCCAGCAGCTCGGACAGAGTTATTACTGAAGCTTTCTTT; cdr3_aa: CASSSDRVITEAFF
j_call: TRBJ1-6; clone_size: .; v_call: TRBV15; d_call: .; cdr3_nt: TGTGCCACCAGCAGAAAACAGGGAAGTTCCTATAATTCACCCCTCCACTTT; cdr3_aa: CATSRKQGSSYNSPLHF
j_call: TRBJ1-1; clone_size: .; v_call: TRBV18; d_call: TRBD1; cdr3_nt: TGTGCCAGCTCACCACTCCGATTAGGACAGGGAACCCTCACTGAAGCTTTCTTT; cdr3_aa: CASSPLRLGQGTLTEAFF
j_call: TRBJ2-7; clone_size: .; v_call: TRBV6-2/TRBV6-3; d_call: .; cdr3_nt: TGTGCCAGCAGCCCTAGCGCTTATACTCTCGAGCAGTACTTC; cdr3_aa: CASSPSAYTLEQYF
j_call: TRBJ2-2; clone_size: .; v_call: TRBV9; d_call: TRBD1; cdr3_nt: TGTGCCAGCAGCGCGGTGGACAGGGGCCGAACGAACACCGGGGAGCTGTTTTTT; cdr3_aa: CASSAVDRGRTNTGELFF
j_call: TRBJ1-2; clone_size: .; v_call: TRBV4-1; d_call: .; cdr3_nt: TGCGCCAGCAGATCGGACTGGAATACGGATGGCTACACCTTC; cdr3_aa: CASRSDWNTDGYTF
j_call: TRBJ2-7; clone_size: .; v_call: TRBV5-1; d_call: .; cdr3_nt: TGCGCCAGCAGCTTGCCCGAGAACCCCTACGAGCAGTACTTC; cdr3_aa: CASSLPENPYEQYF
j_call: TRBJ2-7; clone_size: .; v_call: TRBV3-1/TRBV3-2; d_call: .; cdr3_nt: TGTGCCAGCAGCCAAGGACCTCCGAATCTAGGCTACGAGCAGTACTTC; cdr3_aa: CASSQGPPNLGYEQYF
j_call: TRBJ2-1; clone_size: .; v_call: TRBV30; d_call: TRBD2; cdr3_nt: TGTGCCTGGAGGGGGGGGACTAGCGGGAGGGACAATGAGCAGTTCTTC; cdr3_aa: CAWRGGTSGRDNEQFF
j_call: TRBJ2-7; clone_size: .; v_call: TRBV21-1; d_call: .; cdr3_nt: TGTGCCAGCAGAAGGGGGGGCATGTTCGACGAGCAGTACTTC; cdr3_aa: CASRRGGMFDEQYF
j_call: TRBJ2-7; clone_size: .; v_call: TRBV7-9; d_call: .; cdr3_nt: TGTGCCAGCAGCCCCTCTGGAGGGAGCTCCTACGAGCAGTACTTC; cdr3_aa: CASSPSGGSSYEQYF
j_call: TRBJ1-3; clone_size: .; v_call: TRBV7-5; d_call: .; cdr3_nt: TGTGCCAGAAGCTTAGGTCAGGCGGACGGGACTGGAAACACCATATATTTT; cdr3_aa: CARSLGQADGTGNTIYF
j_call: TRBJ2-7; clone_size: .; v_call: TRBV5-8; d_call: .; cdr3_nt: TGTGCCAGCAGCTTCTGGACGAGGGACTACGAGCAGTACTTC; cdr3_aa: CASSFWTRDYEQYF
j_call: TRBJ2-5; clone_size: .; v_call: TRBV12-1; d_call: .; cdr3_nt: TGTGCCAGCAGCTTGTCTATTGCCGCTATTGCCGACAGCTACAAACCCCCTAGGGTGACCCAGTACTTC; cdr3_aa: CASSLSIAAIADSYKPPRVTQYF
j_call: TRBJ1-1; clone_size: .; v_call: TRBV10-2; d_call: TRBD1; cdr3_nt: TGCGCCAGCAGCTATGGACAGGTTTTTGAAGCTTTCTTT; cdr3_aa: CASSYGQVFEAFF
j_call: TRBJ2-7; clone_size: .; v_call: TRBV7-2; d_call: TRBD1; cdr3_nt: TGTGCCAGCAGCCGACAGGGGGCCTACGAGCAGTACTTC; cdr3_aa: CASSRQGAYEQYF
j_call: TRBJ1-4; clone_size: .; v_call: TRBV5-1; d_call: TRBD1; cdr3_nt: TGCGCCAGCAGATTGGACAGGGCAACCGAAAAACTGTTTTTT; cdr3_aa: CASRLDRATEKLFF
j_call: TRBJ2-5; clone_size: once; v_call: TRBV2; d_call: .; cdr3_nt: TGTGCCAGCAGTGAAGTTAACATGGAGACCCAGTACTTC; cdr3_aa: CASSEVNMETQYF
j_call: TRBJ1-3; clone_size: .; v_call: TRBV7-2; d_call: TRBD1; cdr3_nt: TGTGCCAGCAGCCTCGGGACAGGGTTCGGAAACACCATATATTTT; cdr3_aa: CASSLGTGFGNTIYF
j_call: TRBJ1-5; clone_size: once; v_call: TRBV7-9; d_call: .; cdr3_nt: TGTGCCAGCAGAACGGGTGAGCAGCCCCAGCATTTT; cdr3_aa: CASRTGEQPQHF
j_call: TRBJ2-7; clone_size: .; v_call: TRBV10-3; d_call: TRBD1; cdr3_nt: TGTGCCATCAGCCGACAGGGAGACTACGAGCAGTACTTC; cdr3_aa: CAISRQGDYEQYF
j_call: TRBJ2-5; clone_size: few; v_call: TRBV3-1/TRBV3-2; d_call: TRBD1; cdr3_nt: TGTGCCAGCAGCCAAGGGGCCGGGACAGGGAGAGAAGCCCAGTACTTC; cdr3_aa: CASSQGAGTGREAQYF
j_call: TRBJ1-6; clone_size: .; v_call: TRBV11-2; d_call: .; cdr3_nt: TGTGCCAGCCGCAACTACGGTACCATTAATTCACCCCTCCACTTT; cdr3_aa: CASRNYGTINSPLHF
j_call: TRBJ1-2; clone_size: once; v_call: TRBV7-3; d_call: TRBD1; cdr3_nt: TGTGCCAGCAGCTTAGGAGGGACAGGGAGCTATGGTGGCTACACCTTC; cdr3_aa: CASSLGGTGSYGGYTF
j_call: TRBJ1-5; clone_size: .; v_call: TRBV5-1; d_call: .; cdr3_nt: TGCGCCAGCAGCTTGGGTGAGGGCGGGCAGCCCCAGCATTTT; cdr3_aa: CASSLGEGGQPQHF
j_call: TRBJ2-3; clone_size: .; v_call: TRBV5-1; d_call: .; cdr3_nt: TGCGCCAGCGGGCTTGACTATGGCAAGGATACGCAGTATTTT; cdr3_aa: CASGLDYGKDTQYF
j_call: TRBJ2-1; clone_size: .; v_call: TRBV19; d_call: .; cdr3_nt: TGTGCCAGTAGTATCTCTAGCGAGCAGTTCTTC; cdr3_aa: CASSISSEQFF
j_call: TRBJ1-2; clone_size: .; v_call: TRBV29-1; d_call: TRBD1; cdr3_nt: TGCAGCGCAGGACAGGTCTATGGCTACACCTTC; cdr3_aa: CSAGQVYGYTF
j_call: TRBJ2-1; clone_size: once; v_call: TRBV2; d_call: .; cdr3_nt: TGTGCCTTCAGGGCCGGGACTCTTTCCTACAATGAGCAGTTCTTC; cdr3_aa: CAFRAGTLSYNEQFF
j_call: TRBJ1-1; clone_size: .; v_call: TRBV11-2; d_call: .; cdr3_nt: TGTGCCAGCAGCTTGGGGCCTATTCCCCGCGAAGCTTTCTTT; cdr3_aa: CASSLGPIPREAFF
j_call: TRBJ2-2; clone_size: .; v_call: TRBV9; d_call: .; cdr3_nt: TGTGCCAGCAGCGTTTGGTCAGGGGCCGGGGAGCTGTTTTTT; cdr3_aa: CASSVWSGAGELFF
j_call: TRBJ1-2; clone_size: .; v_call: TRBV19; d_call: .; cdr3_nt: TGTGCCAGTAGTGTCCAGGGGAACTATGGCTACACCTTC; cdr3_aa: CASSVQGNYGYTF
j_call: TRBJ2-7; clone_size: few; v_call: TRBV6-5; d_call: TRBD1; cdr3_nt: TGTGCCAGCAGCCCCGGGACAGGGGGCCCCTACGAGCAGTACTTC; cdr3_aa: CASSPGTGGPYEQYF
j_call: TRBJ1-2; clone_size: .; v_call: TRBV5-1; d_call: TRBD1; cdr3_nt: TGCGCCAGCAGCTGGGACAGGGGTGACTATGGCTACACCTTC; cdr3_aa: CASSWDRGDYGYTF
j_call: TRBJ1-1; clone_size: .; v_call: TRBV5-1; d_call: .; cdr3_nt: TGCGCCAGTAACCTTCGGGGGGACCTGAGCACTGAAGCTTTCTTT; cdr3_aa: CASNLRGDLSTEAFF
j_call: TRBJ2-7; clone_size: .; v_call: TRBV12-3/TRBV12-4; d_call: .; cdr3_nt: TGTGCCAGCAGTACTGACATCACCTACGAGCAGTACTTC; cdr3_aa: CASSTDITYEQYF
j_call: TRBJ1-3; clone_size: once; v_call: TRBV3-1/TRBV3-2; d_call: .; cdr3_nt: TGTGCCAGCAGCCTCCTGTGGCAGAACTCTGGAAACACCATATATTTT; cdr3_aa: CASSLLWQNSGNTIYF
j_call: TRBJ1-2; clone_size: .; v_call: TRBV10-3; d_call: .; cdr3_nt: TGTGCCATCAGTCAGGGGAACGACTATGGCTACACCTTC; cdr3_aa: CAISQGNDYGYTF
j_call: TRBJ1-2; clone_size: .; v_call: TRBV30; d_call: .; cdr3_nt: TGTGCCTGGAGTGCAATGAGAGGCTACACCTTC; cdr3_aa: CAWSAMRGYTF
j_call: TRBJ2-1; clone_size: .; v_call: TRBV7-6; d_call: TRBD1; cdr3_nt: TGTGCCAGCAGCTTCGGACAGGTACCCTACAATGAGCAGTTCTTC; cdr3_aa: CASSFGQVPYNEQFF